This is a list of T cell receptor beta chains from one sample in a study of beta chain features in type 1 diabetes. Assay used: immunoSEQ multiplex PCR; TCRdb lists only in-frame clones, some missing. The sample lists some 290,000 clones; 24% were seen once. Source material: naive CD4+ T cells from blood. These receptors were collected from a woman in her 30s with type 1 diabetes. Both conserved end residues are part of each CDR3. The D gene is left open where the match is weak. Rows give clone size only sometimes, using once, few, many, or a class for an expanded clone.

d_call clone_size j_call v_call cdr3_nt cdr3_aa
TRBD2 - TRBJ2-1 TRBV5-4 TGTGCCAGCAGCCCACTAGCGGGCGAGCAGTTCTTC CASSPLAGEQFF
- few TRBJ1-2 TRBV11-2 TGTGCCAGCAGCACCGAGAACTATGGCTACACCTTC CASSTENYGYTF
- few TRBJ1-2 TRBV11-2 TGTGCCAGCAGCTTAGCGGGTCCCCGCTATGGCTACACCTTC CASSLAGPRYGYTF
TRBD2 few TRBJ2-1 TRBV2 TGTGCCAGCACCCTAGGACTAGACAATGAGCAGTTCTTC CASTLGLDNEQFF
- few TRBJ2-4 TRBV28 TGTGCCAGCAGTTTAGGAGGGGCTGGCAAAAACATTCAGTACTTC CASSLGGAGKNIQYF
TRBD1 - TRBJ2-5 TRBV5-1 TGCGCCAGCAGCCACCGACAGGGGGCGTCGGGTGAGACCCAGTACTTC CASSHRQGASGETQYF
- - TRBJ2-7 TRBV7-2 TGTGCCAGCAGCTTATTCCCCTCCTCCGAGCAGTACTTC CASSLFPSSEQYF
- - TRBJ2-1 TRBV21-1 TGTGCCAGCAGCAAAGTAATTAGCGGGAATACTAATGAGCAGTTCTTC CASSKVISGNTNEQFF
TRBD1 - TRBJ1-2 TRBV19 TGTGCCAGTAGTACCTACTCGGACAGGGGCGGCTACACCTTC CASSTYSDRGGYTF
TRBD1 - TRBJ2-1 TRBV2 TGTGCCAGCAGGGAGAGTCCGGGACAGGGGTACAATGAGCAGTTCTTC CASRESPGQGYNEQFF
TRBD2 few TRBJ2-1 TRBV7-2 TGTGCCAGCAGCCAAAGGACTAGCGGATCCTACAATGAGCAGTTCTTC CASSQRTSGSYNEQFF
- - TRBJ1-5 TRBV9 TGTGCCAGCAGCGTAGTCAGGGTGAGTGGTCAGCCCCAGCATTTT CASSVVRVSGQPQHF